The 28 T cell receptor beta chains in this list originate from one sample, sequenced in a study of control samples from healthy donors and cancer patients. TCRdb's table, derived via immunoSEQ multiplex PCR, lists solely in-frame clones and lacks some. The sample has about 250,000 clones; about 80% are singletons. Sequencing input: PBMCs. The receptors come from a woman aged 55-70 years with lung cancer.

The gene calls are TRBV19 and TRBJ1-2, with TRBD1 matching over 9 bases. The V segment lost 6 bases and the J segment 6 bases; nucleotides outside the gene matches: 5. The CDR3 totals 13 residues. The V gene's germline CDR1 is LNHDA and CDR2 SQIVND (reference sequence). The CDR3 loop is CASRWDRENGYTF. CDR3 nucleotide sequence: TGTGCCAGTAGGTGGGACAGGGAAAATGGCTACACCTTC.

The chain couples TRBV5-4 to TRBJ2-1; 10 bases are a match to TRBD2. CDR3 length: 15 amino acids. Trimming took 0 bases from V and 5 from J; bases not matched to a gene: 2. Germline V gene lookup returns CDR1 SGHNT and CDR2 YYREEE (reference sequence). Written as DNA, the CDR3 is TGTGCCAGCAGCTTGGCAGCGGGGGGGAACAATGAGCAGTTCTTC. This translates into CASSLAAGGNNEQFF.

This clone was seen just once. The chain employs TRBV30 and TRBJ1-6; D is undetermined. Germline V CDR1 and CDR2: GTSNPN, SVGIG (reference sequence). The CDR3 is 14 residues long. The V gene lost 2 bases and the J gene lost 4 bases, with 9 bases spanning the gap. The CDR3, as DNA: TGTGCCTGGAGTTCGGACGGGTATAATTCACCCCTCCACTTT. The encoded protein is CAWSSDGYNSPLHF.

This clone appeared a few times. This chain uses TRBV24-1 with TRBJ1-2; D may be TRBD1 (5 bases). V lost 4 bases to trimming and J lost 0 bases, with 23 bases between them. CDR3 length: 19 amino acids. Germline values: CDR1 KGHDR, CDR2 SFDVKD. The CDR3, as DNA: TGTGCCACCAGTGACAAGGCCCCGAGGGCGGGGGGAGCTAACTATGGCTACACCTTC. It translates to CATSDKAPRAGGANYGYTF.

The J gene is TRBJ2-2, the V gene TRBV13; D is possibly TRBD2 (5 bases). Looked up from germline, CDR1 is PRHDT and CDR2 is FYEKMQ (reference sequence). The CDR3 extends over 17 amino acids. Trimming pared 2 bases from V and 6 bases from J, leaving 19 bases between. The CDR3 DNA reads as TGTGCCAGCAGCTTATACCGGAGCGGCTCCGGGTCCGGGGAGCTGTTTTTT. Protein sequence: CASSLYRSGSGSGELFF. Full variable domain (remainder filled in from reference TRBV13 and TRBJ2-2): AAGVIQSPRHLIKEKRETATLKCYPIPRHDTVYWYQQGPGQDPQFLISFYEKMQSDKGSIPDRFSAQQFSDYHSELNMSSLELGDSALYFCASSLYRSGSGSGELFFGEGSRLTVL.

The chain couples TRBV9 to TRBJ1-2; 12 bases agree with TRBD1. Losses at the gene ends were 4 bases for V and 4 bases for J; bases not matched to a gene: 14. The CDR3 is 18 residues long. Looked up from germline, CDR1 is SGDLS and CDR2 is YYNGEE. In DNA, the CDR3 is TGTGCCAGCAGCAATAGACCGGGACAGGGGGCGTACACCTATGGCTACACCTTC. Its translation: CASSNRPGQGAYTYGYTF.

CDR3 coding DNA: TGTGCCAGCAGCACTCAGGGACAGGGATTCTACGGCTACACCTTC. Protein sequence: CASSTQGQGFYGYTF. This chain joins TRBV5-4 and TRBJ1-2; 9 nucleotides align to TRBD1. V dropped 4 bases and J dropped 8; count of bases not matched to a gene: 12. Germline lookup yields CDR1 SGHNT and CDR2 YYREEE (reference sequence). CDR3 length: 15 residues.

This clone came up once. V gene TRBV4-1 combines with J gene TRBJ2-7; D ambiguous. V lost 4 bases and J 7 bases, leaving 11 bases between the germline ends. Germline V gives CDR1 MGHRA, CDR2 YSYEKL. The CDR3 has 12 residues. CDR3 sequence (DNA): TGCGCCAGCAGCCCTCCTTCTGGAGAGCAGTACTTC. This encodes CASSPPSGEQYF.

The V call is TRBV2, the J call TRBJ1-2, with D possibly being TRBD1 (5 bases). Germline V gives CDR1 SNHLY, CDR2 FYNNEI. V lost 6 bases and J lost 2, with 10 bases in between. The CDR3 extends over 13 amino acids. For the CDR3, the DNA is TGTGCCAGCAGGGGGGGGAGGAACTATGGCTACACCTTC. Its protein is CASRGGRNYGYTF.

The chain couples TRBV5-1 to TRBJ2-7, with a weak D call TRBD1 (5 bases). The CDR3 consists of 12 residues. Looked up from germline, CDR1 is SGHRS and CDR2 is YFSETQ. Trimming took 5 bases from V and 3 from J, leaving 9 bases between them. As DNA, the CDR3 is TGCGCCAGCAGGGTGGACAACTACGAGCAGTACTTC. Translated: CASRVDNYEQYF.

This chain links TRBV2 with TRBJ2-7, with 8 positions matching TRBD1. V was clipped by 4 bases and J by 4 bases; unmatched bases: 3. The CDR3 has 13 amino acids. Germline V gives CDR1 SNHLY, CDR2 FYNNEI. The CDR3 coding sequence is TGTGCCAGCAGTGCCAGGGGGCTGTACGAGCAGTACTTC. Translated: CASSARGLYEQYF.

CDR3 sequence reads: CASSIEGLAEKYNEQFF. CDR3 DNA sequence: TGTGCCAGTAGTATAGAAGGGCTAGCGGAAAAGTACAATGAGCAGTTCTTC. J is TRBJ2-1 and V is TRBV19; 7 nucleotides match TRBD2. CDR3 length: 17 residues. The germline V gene encodes CDR1 LNHDA and CDR2 SQIVND (reference sequence). V gave up 0 bases and J gave up 4 bases; unmatched junction bases: 9.

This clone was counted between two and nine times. In DNA form, the CDR3 reads TGTGCCAGCAGCCAAGGATCGACGGGGAACACTGAAGCTTTCTTT. Its translation: CASSQGSTGNTEAFF. V usage is TRBV4-2 and J usage is TRBJ1-1; D is ambiguous. The CDR3 covers 15 residues. Trimming cost V 1 base and J 1 base, with 10 bases left between them. Germline assignment: CDR1 LGHNA and CDR2 YNFKEQ.

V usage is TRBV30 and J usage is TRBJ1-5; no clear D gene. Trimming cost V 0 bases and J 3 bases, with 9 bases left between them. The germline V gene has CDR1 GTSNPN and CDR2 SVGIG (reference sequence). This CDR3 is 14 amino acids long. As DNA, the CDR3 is TGTGCCTGGAGTGTACGGAGATACAATCAGCCCCAGCATTTT. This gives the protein CAWSVRRYNQPQHF.

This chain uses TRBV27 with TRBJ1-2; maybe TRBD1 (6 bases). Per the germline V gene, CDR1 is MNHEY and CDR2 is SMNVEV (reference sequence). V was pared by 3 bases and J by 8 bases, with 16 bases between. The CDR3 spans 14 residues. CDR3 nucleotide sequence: TGTGCCAGCAGTTTCCGACAGGCCGGGGGGGGCTACACCTTC. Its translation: CASSFRQAGGGYTF.

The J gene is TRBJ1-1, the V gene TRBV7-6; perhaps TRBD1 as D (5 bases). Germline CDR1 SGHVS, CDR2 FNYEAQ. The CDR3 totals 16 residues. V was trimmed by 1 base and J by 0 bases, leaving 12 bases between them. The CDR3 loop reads CASSLGVRGLNTEAFF. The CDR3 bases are TGTGCCAGCAGCTTAGGGGTAAGGGGCTTGAACACTGAAGCTTTCTTT.

The CDR3 protein is CASSLAKETQYF. CDR3 in DNA: TGTGCCAGCAGCTTAGCGAAAGAGACCCAGTACTTC. The V and J genes are TRBV7-9 and TRBJ2-5; D is undetermined. The CDR3 sequence is 12 residues long. Trimming pared 0 bases from V and 3 bases from J, leaving 2 bases between. CDR1 is SEHNR and CDR2 is FQNEAQ in the germline V gene (reference sequence).

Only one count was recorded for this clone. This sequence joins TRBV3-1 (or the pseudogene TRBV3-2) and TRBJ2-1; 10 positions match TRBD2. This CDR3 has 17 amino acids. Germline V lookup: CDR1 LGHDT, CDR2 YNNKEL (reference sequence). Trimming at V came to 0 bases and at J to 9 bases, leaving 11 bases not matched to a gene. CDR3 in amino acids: CASSQDPLASGRSEQFF. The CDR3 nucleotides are TGTGCCAGCAGCCAAGATCCCCTGGCTAGCGGGAGAAGTGAGCAGTTCTTC.

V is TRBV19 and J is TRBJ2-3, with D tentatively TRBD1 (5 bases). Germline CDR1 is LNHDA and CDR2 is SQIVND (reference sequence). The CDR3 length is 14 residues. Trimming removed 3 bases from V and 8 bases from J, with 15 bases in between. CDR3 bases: TGTGCCAGTAGTATCCAGGGTGAGTTAGGTACGCAGTATTTT. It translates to CASSIQGELGTQYF.

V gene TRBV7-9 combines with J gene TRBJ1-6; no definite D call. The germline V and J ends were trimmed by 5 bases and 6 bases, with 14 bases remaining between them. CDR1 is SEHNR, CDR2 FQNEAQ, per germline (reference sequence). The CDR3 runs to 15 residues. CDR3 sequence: CASSPPDPANSPLHF. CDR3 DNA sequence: TGTGCCAGCAGCCCGCCTGACCCCGCTAATTCACCCCTCCACTTT.

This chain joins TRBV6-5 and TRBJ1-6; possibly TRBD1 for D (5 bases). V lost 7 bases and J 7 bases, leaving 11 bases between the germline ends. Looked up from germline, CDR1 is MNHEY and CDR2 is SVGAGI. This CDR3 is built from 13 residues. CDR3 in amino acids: CASKQTVNSPLHF. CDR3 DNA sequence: TGTGCCAGCAAGCAGACAGTGAATTCACCCCTCCACTTT.

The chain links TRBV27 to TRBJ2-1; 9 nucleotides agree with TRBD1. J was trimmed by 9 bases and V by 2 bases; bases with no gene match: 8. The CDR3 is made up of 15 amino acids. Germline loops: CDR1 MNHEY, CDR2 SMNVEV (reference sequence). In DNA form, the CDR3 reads TGTGCCAGCAGTTTAGAAGACAGGGGGAAGGGTGAGCAGTTCTTC. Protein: CASSLEDRGKGEQFF.

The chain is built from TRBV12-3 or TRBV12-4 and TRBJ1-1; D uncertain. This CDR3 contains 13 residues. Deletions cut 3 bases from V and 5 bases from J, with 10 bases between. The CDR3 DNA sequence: TGTGCCAGCAGTTTTAGTATAGGTACTGAAGCTTTCTTT. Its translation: CASSFSIGTEAFF.

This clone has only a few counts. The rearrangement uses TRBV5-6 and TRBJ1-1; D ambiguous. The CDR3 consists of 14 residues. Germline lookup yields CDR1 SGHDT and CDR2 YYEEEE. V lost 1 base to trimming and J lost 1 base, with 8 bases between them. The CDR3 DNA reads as TGTGCCAGCAGCTTGCTGGCGGGGAACACTGAAGCTTTCTTT. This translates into CASSLLAGNTEAFF. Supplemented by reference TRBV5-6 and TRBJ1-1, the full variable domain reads DAGVTQSPTHLIKTRGQQVTLRCSPKSGHDTVSWYQQALGQGPQFIFQYYEEEERQRGNFPDRFSGHQFPNYSSELNVNALLLGDSALYLCASSLLAGNTEAFFGQGTRLTVV.

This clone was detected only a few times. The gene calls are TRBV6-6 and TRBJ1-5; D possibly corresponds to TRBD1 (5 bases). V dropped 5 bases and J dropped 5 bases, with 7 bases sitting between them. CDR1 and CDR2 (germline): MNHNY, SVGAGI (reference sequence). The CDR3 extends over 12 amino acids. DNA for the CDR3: TGTGCCAGCAGTGGAGGGGATCAGCCCCAGCATTTT. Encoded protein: CASSGGDQPQHF.

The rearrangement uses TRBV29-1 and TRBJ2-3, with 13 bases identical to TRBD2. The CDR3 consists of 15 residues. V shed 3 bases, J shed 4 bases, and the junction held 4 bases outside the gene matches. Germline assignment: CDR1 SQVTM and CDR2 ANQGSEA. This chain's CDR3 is CSVDKTSGGSDTQYF. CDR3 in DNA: TGCAGCGTTGACAAGACTAGCGGGGGGTCAGATACGCAGTATTTT.

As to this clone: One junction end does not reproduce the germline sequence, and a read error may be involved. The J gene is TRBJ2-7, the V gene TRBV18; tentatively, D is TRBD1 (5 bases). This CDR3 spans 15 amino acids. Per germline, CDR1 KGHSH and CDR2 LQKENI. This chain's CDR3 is CASSPPPGRRYGQYF. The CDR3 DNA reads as TGTGCCAGCTCACCACCTCCAGGGCGACGATACGGGCAGTACTTC.

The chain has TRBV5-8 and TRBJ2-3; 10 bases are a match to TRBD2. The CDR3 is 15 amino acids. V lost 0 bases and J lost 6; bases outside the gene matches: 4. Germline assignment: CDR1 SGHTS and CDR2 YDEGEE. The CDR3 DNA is TGTGCCAGCAGCTTGGGTCTAGCGGGAGACGATACGCAGTATTTT. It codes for CASSLGLAGDDTQYF.